This entry describes one T cell receptor beta chain. Its antigen is currently unknown. This entry is derived from a study of naive and memory T cell subsets. The beta constant-region primer was an equimolar mix of two oligonucleotides covering TRBC1 and TRBC2. Nested alpha and beta constant-region primers with the SP2 primer drove four PCR rounds on ligated cDNA. TCRdb reprocessed the UMI-ligation and nested PCR reads with MiXCR, giving one entry per CDR3 protein. The sample contains about 100,000 distinct CDR3 sequences, more than 14% of which appear only once. Overall study findings and caveats: Especially in CD8 cells, naive repertoires contained a few larger clonotypes, possibly CD45RA-re-expressing memory cells.

Sequencing used naive CD8+ T cells from blood. The clonotype originates from a human donor in good health.

CDR3 loop: CASSPRRNTEAFF. The CDR3 DNA reads TGTGCCAGCAGTCCCCGGAGGAACACTGAAGCTTTCTTT. V usage is TRBV6-2 or TRBV6-3 and J usage is TRBJ1-1; no reliable D call. The germline gives CDR1 MNHEY, CDR2 SVGEGT. This CDR3 has 13 residues. V lost 5 bases to trimming and J lost 1 base, with 8 bases between them.